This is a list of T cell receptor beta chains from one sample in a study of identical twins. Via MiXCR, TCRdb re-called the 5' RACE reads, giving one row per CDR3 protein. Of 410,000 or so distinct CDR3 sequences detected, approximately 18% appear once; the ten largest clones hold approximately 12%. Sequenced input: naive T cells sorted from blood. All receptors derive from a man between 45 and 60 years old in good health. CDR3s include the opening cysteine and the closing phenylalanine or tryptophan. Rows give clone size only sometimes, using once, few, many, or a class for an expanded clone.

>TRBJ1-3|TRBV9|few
CASSSSLHRGSGNTIYF
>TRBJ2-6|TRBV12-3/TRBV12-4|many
CASSLIGNRGILSGANVLTF
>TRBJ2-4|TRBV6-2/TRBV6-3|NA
CASSFRDFSKNIQYF
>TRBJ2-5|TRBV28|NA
CASSFVQGLANQETQYF
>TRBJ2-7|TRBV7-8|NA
CASSQTGGLINEQYF
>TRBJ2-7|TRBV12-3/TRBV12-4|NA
CGSSSTYEQYF
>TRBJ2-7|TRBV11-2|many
CASSLRTVVTPSSYEQYF
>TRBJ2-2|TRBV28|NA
CASSPRSNTGELFF
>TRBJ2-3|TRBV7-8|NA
CASSFSGRPDTQYF
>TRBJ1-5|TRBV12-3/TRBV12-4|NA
CASSLPPGQPQHF